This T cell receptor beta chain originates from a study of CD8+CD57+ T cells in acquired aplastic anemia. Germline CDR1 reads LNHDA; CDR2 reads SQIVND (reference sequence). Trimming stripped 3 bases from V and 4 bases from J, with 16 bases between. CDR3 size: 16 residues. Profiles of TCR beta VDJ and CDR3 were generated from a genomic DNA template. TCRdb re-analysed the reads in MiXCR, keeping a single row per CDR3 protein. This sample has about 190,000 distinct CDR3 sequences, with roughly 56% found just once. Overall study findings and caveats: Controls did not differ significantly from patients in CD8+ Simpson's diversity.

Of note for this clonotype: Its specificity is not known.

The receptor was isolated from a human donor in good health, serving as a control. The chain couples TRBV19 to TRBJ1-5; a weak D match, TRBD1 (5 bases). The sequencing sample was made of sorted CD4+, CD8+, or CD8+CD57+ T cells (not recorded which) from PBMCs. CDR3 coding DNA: TGTGCCAGTAGTATGCGGGGCGCGGGGGTGAATCAGCCCCAGCATTTT. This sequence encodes CASSMRGAGVNQPQHF.